This T cell receptor (beta chain) is from a study of T cells in Graves' hyperthyroidism and ophthalmopathy. With regard to this clonotype: Its cognate antigen is unknown.

Unmatched junction bases numbered 11, after V lost 0 bases and J lost 2 bases. CDR3 length: 18 amino acids. The germline CDR1 and CDR2 sequences are SGHTA and FQGNSA. Lactation, pregnancy, other autoimmune disease or uncontrolled infection led to exclusion of patients. Each diagnosis drew on symptoms, thyroxine, TRAb, thyroid ultrasound and orbital computed tomography findings. The investigators amplified TCR beta CDR3 regions from RNA transcripts. First-round RT-PCR of the TCR CDR3 relied on the HTBI primer set. In TCRdb, the multiplex PCR reads were re-called with MiXCR into one record per CDR3 protein. The data show more than 500,000 distinct CDR3 sequences, about 43% seen once. Findings and caveats of the study: In simple terms, a model built on 13 V-J features told ophthalmopathy apart from stable hyperthyroidism. The model foresaw ophthalmopathy a median 6.5 months prior to onset.

This receptor was obtained from an adult woman with Graves' disease, either hyperthyroidism or ophthalmopathy (not recorded which). The chain couples TRBV7-2 to TRBJ2-5; 8 bases are shared with TRBD1. What was sequenced was peripheral blood or thyroid tissue (not recorded which). The CDR3, as DNA: TGTGCCAGCAGCTTAGCCCTAGCCGCAGGGGGCTTGCAAGAGACCCAGTACTTC. This translates into CASSLALAAGGLQETQYF.